This T cell receptor (beta chain) comes out of a study of cytomegalovirus exposure and HLA in healthy donors. Turning to the study itself: Earlier work reported approximately 110 million unique TCR beta sequences from 150 million to 200 million T cells.

With respect to this clone: Its antigen is not identified.

General study results and limits: Specific recognition of CMV antigens was confirmed in vitro for three chains (all CMV-associated). Later work found that TCR association rates differed between HLA loci; DRB1 had the most and HLA-C the fewest.

Per the germline V gene, CDR1 is SNHLY and CDR2 is FYNNEI. Trimming took 8 bases from V and 2 from J; bases not matched to a gene: 8. This CDR3 spans 14 amino acids. Vbeta (60) and Jbeta (13) primers were used in the PCR. Measured with immunoSEQ multiplex PCR; TCRdb has only the in-frame clones, and not every one. Recorded for this sample: 75,000 to 95,000 clones. The source of this sequence is a young man in good health and CMV-seronegative. The sequenced material came from PBMCs. The chain couples TRBV2 to TRBJ2-7; 8 nucleotides agree with TRBD1. The CDR3 region has the DNA TGTGCCAGCCATTCGGGACAGGAACCCTACGAGCAGTACTTC. Protein product: CASHSGQEPYEQYF.